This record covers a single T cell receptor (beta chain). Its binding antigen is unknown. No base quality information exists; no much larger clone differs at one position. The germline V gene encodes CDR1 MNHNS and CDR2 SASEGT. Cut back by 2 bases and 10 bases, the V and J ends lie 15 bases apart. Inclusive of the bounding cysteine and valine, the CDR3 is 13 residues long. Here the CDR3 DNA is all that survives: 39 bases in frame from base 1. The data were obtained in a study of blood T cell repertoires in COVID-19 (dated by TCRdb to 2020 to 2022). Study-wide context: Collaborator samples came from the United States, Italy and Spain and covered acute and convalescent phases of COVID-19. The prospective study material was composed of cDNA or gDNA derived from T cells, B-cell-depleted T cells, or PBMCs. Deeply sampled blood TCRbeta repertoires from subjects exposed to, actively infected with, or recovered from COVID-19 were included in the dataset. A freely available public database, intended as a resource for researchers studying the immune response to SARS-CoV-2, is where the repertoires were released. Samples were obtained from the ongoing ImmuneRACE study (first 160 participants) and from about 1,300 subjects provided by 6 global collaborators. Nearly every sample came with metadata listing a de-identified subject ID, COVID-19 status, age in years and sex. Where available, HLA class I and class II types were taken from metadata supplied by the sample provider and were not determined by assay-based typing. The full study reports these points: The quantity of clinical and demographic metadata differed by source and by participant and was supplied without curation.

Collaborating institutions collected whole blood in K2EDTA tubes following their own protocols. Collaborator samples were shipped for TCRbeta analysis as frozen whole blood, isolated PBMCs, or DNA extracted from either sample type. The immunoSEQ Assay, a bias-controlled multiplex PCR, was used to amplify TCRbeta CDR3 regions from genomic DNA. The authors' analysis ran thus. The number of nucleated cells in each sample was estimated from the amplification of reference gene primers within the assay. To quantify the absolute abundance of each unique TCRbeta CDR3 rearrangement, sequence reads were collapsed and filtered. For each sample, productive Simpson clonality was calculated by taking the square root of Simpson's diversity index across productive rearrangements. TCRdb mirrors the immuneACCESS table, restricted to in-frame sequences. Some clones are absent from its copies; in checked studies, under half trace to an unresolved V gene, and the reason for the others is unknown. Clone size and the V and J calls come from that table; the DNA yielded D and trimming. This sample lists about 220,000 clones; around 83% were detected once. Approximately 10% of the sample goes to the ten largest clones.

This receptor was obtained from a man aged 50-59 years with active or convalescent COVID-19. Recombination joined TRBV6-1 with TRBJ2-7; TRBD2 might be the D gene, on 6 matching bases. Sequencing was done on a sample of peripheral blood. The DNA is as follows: TGTGCCAGCAGTGAAAGCCCAGGGAGGTTCCAGTACGTC. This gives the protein CASSESPGRFQYV.